Below, 32 T cell receptor beta chains from the same sample are listed, as sequenced in a study of cytomegalovirus exposure and HLA in healthy donors. PCR used 60 Vbeta primers and 13 Jbeta primers. Only in-frame clones appear in the TCRdb table, and some are missing; sequencing was by immunoSEQ multiplex PCR. The data show about 120,000 clones, 55% to 75% seen once. Specimen: PBMCs. The receptors derive from a man aged 25 to 40 in good health and CMV-seropositive.

This chain uses TRBV5-1 with TRBJ2-2; TRBD1 is a possible D gene (6 bases). CDR1 and CDR2 (germline): SGHRS, YFSETQ. Deletions cut 4 bases from V and 6 bases from J, with 19 bases between. There are 16 residues in the CDR3. The CDR3 loop is CASSETVTGLPGELFF. The CDR3 DNA follows: TGCGCCAGCAGCGAAACCGTGACAGGATTGCCCGGGGAGCTGTTTTTT.

The chain combines TRBV2 with TRBJ2-1, with 12 bases aligning to TRBD2. Germline values: CDR1 SNHLY, CDR2 FYNNEI. This CDR3 has 14 residues. With 7 bases clipped from V and 9 bases from J, the junction kept 7 bases outside the gene matches. CDR3 in amino acids: CASTSGRVVGEQFF. The CDR3 DNA sequence: TGTGCCAGCACTAGCGGGAGGGTTGTGGGTGAGCAGTTCTTC.

This chain connects TRBV5-1 to TRBJ2-3; 8 bases map to TRBD1. V was pared by 2 bases and J by 6 bases, with 5 bases of the junction left unmatched. The CDR3 runs 14 residues. Germline values: CDR1 SGHRS, CDR2 YFSETQ. The CDR3 spells CASSFDRGLDTQYF. In nucleotides, the CDR3 is TGCGCCAGCAGCTTCGACAGGGGTTTGGATACGCAGTATTTT.

The chain uses TRBV5-8 and TRBJ2-6; D is possibly TRBD1 (6 bases). V lost 5 bases, J lost 0 bases, and 21 bases lay in between. Per germline, CDR1 SGHTS and CDR2 YDEGEE. This CDR3 comprises 19 residues. CDR3 bases: TGTGCCAGCAGTCTCTTCCTCGGGCAGGGGAGCTCTGGGGCCAACGTCCTGACTTTC. It specifies CASSLFLGQGSSGANVLTF.

This clone was observed a handful of times. This chain links TRBV7-8 with TRBJ2-4, with D possibly TRBD2 on 6 matching bases. The CDR3 covers 16 residues. Trimming cost V 5 bases and J 1 base, with 15 bases left between them. In germline, CDR1 is SGHVS, CDR2 FQNEAQ. CDR3 region: CASSPRGGVAKNIQYF. DNA for the CDR3: TGTGCCAGCAGCCCCCGGGGCGGGGTCGCCAAAAACATTCAGTACTTC. The full variable domain, completed using reference TRBV7-8 and TRBJ2-4, is GAGVSQSPRYKVAKRGQDVALRCDPISGHVSLFWYQQALGQGPEFLTYFQNEAQLDKSGLPSDRFFAERPEGSVSTLKIQRTQQEDSAVYLCASSPRGGVAKNIQYFGAGTRLSVL.

This clone was seen just once. The rearrangement joins TRBV10-2 to TRBJ1-2; weak D call: TRBD1 (6 bases). The V gene lost 4 bases and the J gene lost 5 bases, with 8 bases spanning the gap. Looked up from germline, CDR1 is WSHSY and CDR2 is SAAADI. The CDR3 length is 12 residues. CDR3 sequence reads: CASSVGQYGYTF. CDR3 bases: TGCGCCAGCAGTGTAGGACAGTATGGCTACACCTTC.

This clone was observed a handful of times. CDR3 loop: CASSQDNGSPSYEQYF. DNA of the CDR3: TGTGCCAGCAGCCAAGATAATGGGAGCCCCTCCTACGAGCAGTACTTC. This rearrangement joins TRBV4-2 to TRBJ2-7, with a weak D call TRBD2 (5 bases). The CDR3 is 16 amino acids. The germline CDR1 and CDR2 sequences are LGHNA and YNFKEQ. V was shortened by 0 bases and J by 0 bases, with 12 bases between the two germline ends.

The CDR3 nucleotides are TGTGCCAGCAGTTTATTGGCAGGGGCGAACTATGGCTACACCTTC. It specifies CASSLLAGANYGYTF. The chain has TRBV27 and TRBJ1-2; possibly TRBD1 for D (6 bases). CDR3 length equals 15 residues. Germline V gene lookup returns CDR1 MNHEY and CDR2 SMNVEV (reference sequence). Trimming stripped 1 base from V and 2 bases from J, with 11 bases between.

This chain joins TRBV11-2 and TRBJ2-7; TRBD1 matches 9 bases. The V gene's germline CDR1 is SGHAT and CDR2 FQNNGV. CDR3 length: 15 residues. After removal of 0 bases from V and 8 bases from J, the junction contained 8 bases not matched to a gene. The chain's CDR3 is CASSLDRGQGIKQYF. CDR3 bases: TGTGCCAGCAGCTTAGATCGCGGACAGGGGATTAAGCAGTACTTC.

This CDR3 reads CASSTQGQVFYNEQFF. The CDR3 DNA is TGTGCCAGCAGCACCCAGGGACAGGTTTTTTACAATGAGCAGTTCTTC. This rearrangement joins TRBV7-2 to TRBJ2-1, with 8 bases aligning to TRBD1. Germline CDR1 is SGHTA and CDR2 is FQGNSA. The CDR3 loop spans 16 amino acids. J lost 4 bases, V lost 5 bases, and 10 bases had no gene match.

The CDR3 spells CASSRQTVSMWDTF. The CDR3 region has the DNA TGTGCCAGCAGTCGACAAACTGTATCTATGTGGGACACCTTC. The chain recombines TRBV2 with TRBJ1-2; D gene uncertain. The CDR3 contains 14 residues. The V end was cut by 5 bases, the J end by 12 bases, with 22 bases between. Looked up from germline, CDR1 is SNHLY and CDR2 is FYNNEI.

The V gene is TRBV11-2, the J gene TRBJ2-1, with D unresolved. This CDR3 contains 16 residues. V was trimmed by 5 bases and J by 7 bases, leaving 21 bases between them. Germline V gene sequence: CDR1 SGHAT, CDR2 FQNNGV. CDR3 residues: CASSPLLGSPRNEQFF. In DNA form, the CDR3 reads TGTGCCAGCAGCCCCCTCCTGGGCTCCCCCAGGAATGAGCAGTTCTTC.

The rearrangement joins TRBV5-1 to TRBJ2-1, with no clear D. Germline V CDR1 and CDR2: SGHRS, YFSETQ. CDR3 size: 12 residues. V lost 0 bases to trimming and J lost 6 bases, with 4 bases between them. CDR3 coding DNA: TGCGCCAGCAGCTTGGCTCTCAATGAGCAGTTCTTC. Amino acid sequence: CASSLALNEQFF.

J is TRBJ2-1 and V is TRBV15; TRBD2 matches 7 bases. The CDR3 loop spans 15 amino acids. J lost 5 bases, V lost 0 bases, and 4 bases had no gene match. Germline CDR1 and CDR2: LNHNV and YYDKDF (reference sequence). The CDR3, as DNA: TGTGCCACCAGCAGAGATAGCGGGTACGACAATGAGCAGTTCTTC. This codes for CATSRDSGYDNEQFF.

The rearrangement uses TRBV10-2 and TRBJ2-1; D uncertain. Trimming left V 0 bases short and J 2 bases short, with 8 bases between. The CDR3 covers 15 residues. Germline loops: CDR1 WSHSY, CDR2 SAAADI. CDR3 amino acids: CASSESRGAYNEQFF. The DNA for the CDR3 is TGCGCCAGCAGTGAGTCTCGTGGAGCCTACAATGAGCAGTTCTTC.

The chain has TRBV7-9 and TRBJ2-7, with D maybe TRBD2 (6 bases). CDR1 and CDR2 (germline): SEHNR, FQNEAQ (reference sequence). V shed 4 bases and J shed 2 bases, with 15 bases lying between them. The CDR3 length is 15 residues. CDR3 DNA: TGTGCCAGCAGCTCGGGGGACCCCGGCCCCTACGAGCAGTACTTC. Translated: CASSSGDPGPYEQYF.

This clone has just a few counts. The rearrangement joins TRBV5-4 to TRBJ2-3; 7 bases fit TRBD2. This CDR3 has 14 residues. V trimming: 4 bases; J trimming: 5 bases; junction bases outside the gene matches: 7. Germline V CDR1 and CDR2: SGHNT, YYREEE (reference sequence). The DNA for the CDR3 is TGTGCCAGCAGCCCGCGGAGGGAGGGAGATACGCAGTATTTT. This translates into CASSPRREGDTQYF. Full variable domain (missing parts from reference TRBV5-4 and TRBJ2-3): ETGVTQSPTHLIKTRGQQVTLRCSSQSGHNTVSWYQQALGQGPQFIFQYYREEENGRGNFPPRFSGLQFPNYSSELNVNALELDDSALYLCASSPRREGDTQYFGPGTRLTVL.

The chain carries TRBV18 and TRBJ2-1, with TRBD1 matching 9 bases. After removal of 0 bases from V and 2 bases from J, the junction contained 5 bases not matched to a gene. Germline CDR1 reads KGHSH; CDR2 reads LQKENI. The CDR3 covers 17 residues. As DNA, the CDR3 is TGTGCCAGCTCACCACCGGTGGGACAGGGCGCCTACAATGAGCAGTTCTTC. It codes for CASSPPVGQGAYNEQFF.

The table lists this clone with a few counts. The chain couples TRBV2 to TRBJ1-3; 7 bases are a match to TRBD1. V dropped 7 bases and J dropped 4; count of bases not matched to a gene: 7. The CDR3 totals 14 residues. Germline V gives CDR1 SNHLY, CDR2 FYNNEI. This chain's CDR3 is CASTHPTGGNTIYF. The CDR3 DNA reads as TGTGCCAGCACCCACCCGACAGGGGGAAACACCATATATTTT.

This clone was seen only once. The genes are TRBV4-1 and TRBJ2-3, with TRBD2 matching over 7 bases. Unmatched junction bases numbered 8, after V lost 3 bases and J lost 5 bases. Germline CDR1 reads MGHRA; CDR2 reads YSYEKL. The CDR3 extends over 15 amino acids. CDR3 sequence reads: CASSQGWGGRDTQYF. The CDR3 DNA follows: TGCGCCAGCAGCCAGGGGTGGGGGGGGAGAGATACGCAGTATTTT.

The rearrangement joins TRBV7-9 to TRBJ2-1, with D possibly matching TRBD1 (5 bases). Germline V lookup: CDR1 SEHNR, CDR2 FQNEAQ (reference sequence). V gave up 5 bases and J gave up 9 bases, with 11 bases separating them. The CDR3 contains 12 residues. The CDR3 DNA reads as TGTGCCAGCAGCCCCAGGGTGGGTGAGCAGTTCTTC. Its protein is CASSPRVGEQFF.

This chain links TRBV5-1 with TRBJ1-3; TRBD1 matches 8 bases. V dropped 4 bases and J dropped 0; count of bases not matched to a gene: 6. The CDR3 has 16 amino acids. Germline CDR1 and CDR2: SGHRS and YFSETQ. The CDR3: CASSLGQGLSGNTIYF. The CDR3 DNA sequence: TGCGCCAGCAGCCTCGGACAGGGCCTCTCTGGAAACACCATATATTTT.

The rearrangement links TRBV5-3 to TRBJ1-2; possibly TRBD1 for D (6 bases). TRBV5-3 is an ORF; its function is uncertain. Deletions cut 5 bases from V and 7 bases from J, with 21 bases between. This CDR3 is built from 15 residues. The CDR3 region is CARRNRDRMDLGYTF. The CDR3 nucleotides read TGTGCCAGAAGAAACAGGGACCGAATGGATCTTGGCTACACCTTC.

The V gene is TRBV5-1, the J gene TRBJ2-1, with 11 bases that match TRBD2. From germline, CDR1 is SGHRS and CDR2 YFSETQ. CDR3 length: 18 residues. Trimming removed 4 bases from V and 0 bases from J; junction bases left unmatched: 9. For the CDR3, the DNA is TGCGCCAGCAGCCCGGGACTAGCGGCCCGTAGCTCCTACAATGAGCAGTTCTTC. Translated: CASSPGLAARSSYNEQFF.

The chain carries TRBV7-3 and TRBJ2-1; 9 bases are a match to TRBD1. CDR3 length: 15 amino acids. The germline gives CDR1 SGHTA, CDR2 FQGTGA. V was clipped by 4 bases and J by 3 bases; unmatched bases: 4. CDR3 nucleotide sequence: TGTGCCAGCAGCTGGGGACAGGGAATCTACAATGAGCAGTTCTTC. Translation: CASSWGQGIYNEQFF.

This clone was counted between two and nine times. V usage is TRBV7-9 and J usage is TRBJ2-5; maybe TRBD2 (6 bases). The CDR3 has 16 amino acids. Germline V CDR1 and CDR2: SEHNR, FQNEAQ (reference sequence). The V and J ends lost 4 bases and 2 bases respectively, with 17 bases between them. The CDR3, as DNA: TGTGCCAGCAGCTCACCATACGAGCGGGCACAAGAGACCCAGTACTTC. It is translated as CASSSPYERAQETQYF.

The chain joins TRBV9 to TRBJ2-3, with 9 bases matching TRBD1. Germline CDR1 reads SGDLS; CDR2 reads YYNGEE. The CDR3 is made up of 14 amino acids. The trim removed 5 bases at V and 3 bases at J, leaving 4 bases unmatched. CDR3 amino acids: CASSGDRETDTQYF. For the CDR3, the DNA is TGTGCCAGCAGTGGGGACAGGGAGACAGATACGCAGTATTTT.

The chain couples TRBV9 to TRBJ2-2, with 7 nucleotides matching TRBD1. The CDR3 runs to 15 residues. Germline CDR1 SGDLS, CDR2 YYNGEE. The V and J ends lost 0 bases and 2 bases, in that order; junction bases with no gene match: 1. The CDR3 coding sequence is TGTGCCAGCAGCGTAGGGGACAGAAACACCGGGGAGCTGTTTTTT. The encoded protein is CASSVGDRNTGELFF.

Remarks on this clone: The junction shows a germline mismatch at one end, possibly a read error. The CDR3 region has the DNA TGTGCCAGCTTCCCCCTCGTCGACAGGGGGAACGCTGAAGCTTTCTTT. Translating it yields CASFPLVDRGNAEAFF. V gene TRBV7-9 combines with J gene TRBJ1-1; 9 bases align to TRBD1. The CDR3 spans 16 residues. Germline V gene data show CDR1 as SEHNR and CDR2 as FQNEAQ (reference sequence).

This sequence joins TRBV28 and TRBJ2-3, with 9 bases that match TRBD2. CDR1 is MDHEN and CDR2 is SYDVKM in the germline V gene. Germline trimming cut 7 bases from V and 6 bases from J; bases unmatched to any gene: 17. This CDR3 is built from 17 residues. Written as DNA, the CDR3 is TGTGCCAGCAAGCCCCCCTACGAGGGACTAGCAGGGGATACGCAGTATTTT. Its protein is CASKPPYEGLAGDTQYF.

This chain joins TRBV7-9 and TRBJ1-4, with D unclear. The CDR3 spans 14 residues. The V end was cut by 1 base, the J end by 8 bases, with 11 bases between. Germline V gene lookup returns CDR1 SEHNR and CDR2 FQNEAQ (reference sequence). The CDR3 protein is CASSLEFREEKLFF. The CDR3 nucleotides are TGTGCCAGCAGCTTAGAGTTTCGGGAAGAAAAACTGTTTTTT.

The V and J genes are TRBV28 and TRBJ2-7; 9 bases align to TRBD2. Per germline, CDR1 MDHEN and CDR2 SYDVKM. The CDR3 loop spans 14 amino acids. The CDR3 nucleotides read TGTGCTACCGGCTCTAGCGGGAACACCTACGAGCAGTACTTC. Protein product: CATGSSGNTYEQYF.